These 14 T cell receptor beta chains share one sample of origin, sequenced in a study of glioma-infiltrating T cells after dendritic cell vaccination. The data were produced by immunoSEQ multiplex PCR, yet TCRdb's version contains in-frame clones alone and is incomplete. The repertoire holds just under 85,000 clones, about 90% seen once, with 3% to 4% in the top ten. Sequencing was performed on blood, taken before dendritic cell vaccination. All receptors come from a human donor with glioblastoma.

This clone showed up just once. This chain links TRBV11-2 with TRBJ2-1, with TRBD1 identical over 7 bases. Germline V gene data show CDR1 as SGHAT and CDR2 as FQNNGV. The CDR3 has 12 amino acids. V was clipped by 6 bases and J by 11 bases; unmatched bases: 7. CDR3 in DNA: TGTGCCAGCAGTCGGGACAGCCACCAGCAGTTCTTC. It translates to CASSRDSHQQFF.

The chain couples TRBV28 to TRBJ2-7; tentative D call: TRBD1 (6 bases). The germline CDR1 and CDR2 sequences are MDHEN and SYDVKM. The CDR3 runs to 12 residues. V was cut by 5 bases and J by 3 bases, with 8 bases left in between. CDR3 residues: CASSVTGYEQYF. The CDR3 DNA sequence: TGTGCCAGCAGTGTGACAGGCTACGAGCAGTACTTC.

A word on this clone: Other DNA sequences in this sample translate to the same CDR3. The chain employs TRBV18 and TRBJ1-6; perhaps TRBD1 as D (6 bases). Trimming left V 3 bases short and J 8 bases short, with 14 bases between. The CDR3 is made up of 15 amino acids. The V gene's germline CDR1 is KGHSH and CDR2 LQKENI. The CDR3 loop reads CASSPVSGVDSPLHF. CDR3 nucleotide sequence: TGTGCCAGCTCACCGGTGTCAGGGGTGGATTCACCCCTCCACTTT.

The rearrangement links TRBV30 to TRBJ2-2, with a tentative D call TRBD2 (6 bases). V gave up 5 bases and J gave up 6 bases, with 10 bases separating them. The germline gives CDR1 GTSNPN, CDR2 SVGIG (reference sequence). CDR3 length: 12 residues. The CDR3 nucleotides read TGTGCCTGGTCTGGAGGGCCCGGGGAGCTGTTTTTT. Its protein product is CAWSGGPGELFF. The full variable domain, with the rest looked up from reference TRBV30 and TRBJ2-2, is SQTIHQWPATLVQPVGSPLSLECTVEGTSNPNLYWYRQAAGRGLQLLFYSVGIGQISSEVPQNLSASRPQDRQFILSSKKLLLSDSGFYLCAWSGGPGELFFGEGSRLTVL.

The chain combines TRBV29-1 with TRBJ1-1, with 9 positions matching TRBD1. CDR1 and CDR2 (germline): SQVTM, ANQGSEA. V dropped 4 bases and J dropped 4; count of bases not matched to a gene: 7. The CDR3 sequence is 14 residues long. CDR3 in amino acids: CSVVGQGRGTEAFF. The CDR3 nucleotides are TGCAGCGTTGTGGGACAGGGTAGGGGCACTGAAGCTTTCTTT. Using reference TRBV29-1 and TRBJ1-1 for the parts outside the CDR3, the full variable domain is SAVISQKPSRDICQRGTSLTIQCQVDSQVTMMFWYRQQPGQSLTLIATANQGSEATYESGFVIDKFPISRPNLTFSTLTVSNMSPEDSSIYLCSVVGQGRGTEAFFGQGTRLTVV.

Only one count was recorded for this clone. This sequence joins TRBV2 and TRBJ1-1, with 7 bases that match TRBD1. The length of the CDR3 is 17 residues. Trimming at V came to 7 bases and at J to 6 bases, leaving 20 bases not matched to a gene. The germline gives CDR1 SNHLY, CDR2 FYNNEI. In DNA form, the CDR3 reads TGTGCCAGCACCCTGAAGTGGGACAGTGTCCGTACCCCTGAAGCTTTCTTT. Protein: CASTLKWDSVRTPEAFF.

The sample holds one count of this clone. This sequence joins TRBV29-1 and TRBJ2-7; 10 nucleotides line up with TRBD1. CDR1 is SQVTM, CDR2 ANQGSEA, per germline. This CDR3 has 14 residues. J lost 3 bases, V lost 6 bases, and 8 bases had no gene match. CDR3 DNA sequence: TGCAGCGTCCTCCGGGACAGGGGTTACTACGAGCAGTACTTC. Translated: CSVLRDRGYYEQYF.

This rearrangement joins TRBV9 to TRBJ2-3, with 8 bases fitting TRBD2. After removal of 0 bases from V and 3 bases from J, the junction contained 9 bases not matched to a gene. The CDR3 is made up of 17 amino acids. From germline, CDR1 is SGDLS and CDR2 YYNGEE. The CDR3 protein is CASSVETGGLGTDTQYF. In nucleotides, the CDR3 is TGTGCCAGCAGCGTAGAGACGGGAGGGTTAGGGACAGATACGCAGTATTTT.

This chain uses TRBV19 with TRBJ1-3, with a weak D call TRBD1 (5 bases). Germline values: CDR1 LNHDA, CDR2 SQIVND (reference sequence). The CDR3 consists of 14 residues. Trimming removed 6 bases at V and 0 bases at J, with 9 bases between. The CDR3 region has the DNA TGTGCCAGTAGCACAGGAAGCTCTGGAAACACCATATATTTT. Protein product: CASSTGSSGNTIYF. The whole variable domain, filled in from reference TRBV19 and TRBJ1-3, reads DGGITQSPKYLFRKEGQNVTLSCEQNLNHDAMYWYRQDPGQGLRLIYYSQIVNDFQKGDIAEGYSVSREKKESFPLTVTSAQKNPTAFYLCASSTGSSGNTIYFGEGSWLTVV.

This rearrangement joins TRBV4-1 to TRBJ1-3; D is possibly TRBD1 (5 bases). The CDR3 is made up of 16 amino acids. V dropped 1 base and J dropped 0 bases, with 10 bases sitting between them. Germline V lookup: CDR1 MGHRA, CDR2 YSYEKL. The CDR3 DNA reads TGCGCCAGCAGCCAAGTTGACAGCGCCTCTGGAAACACCATATATTTT. It encodes CASSQVDSASGNTIYF.

The chain recombines TRBV7-3 with TRBJ2-3; the match to TRBD1 covers 8 bases. Germline V lookup: CDR1 SGHTA, CDR2 FQGTGA. V shed 1 base, J shed 2 bases, and the junction held 5 bases outside the gene matches. The CDR3 is 16 residues long. CDR3 in amino acids: CASSLIAGQATDTQYF. CDR3 sequence (DNA): TGTGCCAGCAGCTTAATCGCGGGACAGGCCACAGATACGCAGTATTTT.

The chain recombines TRBV6-1 with TRBJ1-3; maybe TRBD1 (5 bases). CDR3 length: 13 amino acids. Germline CDR1 is MNHNS and CDR2 is SASEGT. Trimming removed 3 bases at V and 5 bases at J, with 8 bases between. CDR3 loop: CASSEAGRNTIYF. The CDR3 nucleotides are TGTGCCAGCAGTGAGGCAGGGAGAAACACCATATATTTT.

The genes are TRBV19 and TRBJ2-7; 8 bases align to TRBD1. The germline CDR1 and CDR2 sequences are LNHDA and SQIVND (reference sequence). With 2 bases clipped from V and 7 bases from J, the junction kept 7 bases outside the gene matches. This CDR3 has 14 amino acids. The CDR3 reads CASSIISGGAEQYF. The CDR3 DNA reads TGTGCCAGTAGTATAATTTCAGGGGGCGCGGAGCAGTACTTC.

The chain combines TRBV5-1 with TRBJ1-6; 7 bases line up with TRBD1. The CDR3 consists of 14 residues. Unmatched junction bases numbered 3, after V lost 5 bases and J lost 4 bases. CDR1 and CDR2 (germline): SGHRS, YFSETQ. For the CDR3, the DNA is TGCGCCAGCAGGGAGGGGGCGTATAATTCACCCCTCCACTTT. Encoded protein: CASREGAYNSPLHF.